The 16 T cell receptor beta chains listed next were all sequenced from one sample in a study of naive and memory T cell subsets. Two oligonucleotides, mixed equimolar, formed the beta constant-region primer covering TRBC1 and TRBC2. The ligated cDNA underwent four PCR rounds using SP2 and nested alpha and beta constant-region primers. TCRdb fed the UMI-ligation and nested PCR reads into MiXCR, producing one record per CDR3 protein. The sample consists of tens of thousands of distinct CDR3 sequences, about 9.9% of them appearing once. The sample consisted of naive CD8+ T cells from blood. These receptors were taken from a human donor in good health.

This clonotype turned up a few times. V usage is TRBV20-1 and J usage is TRBJ2-1; no reliable D call. This CDR3 has 16 amino acids. Per germline, CDR1 DFQATT and CDR2 SNEGSKA (reference sequence). Between the trimmed V and J ends, which lost 0 bases and 4 bases, there was a span of 16 bases. The CDR3 region is CSARDRSARAYNEQFF. For the CDR3, the DNA is TGCAGTGCTAGAGATCGAAGCGCGAGAGCGTACAATGAGCAGTTCTTC.

This clonotype was recorded a few times. This chain joins TRBV3-1 and TRBJ2-1; 10 nucleotides match TRBD2. V lost 1 base to trimming and J lost 5 bases; unmatched junction nucleotides: 2. The CDR3 is 15 residues long. The V gene's germline CDR1 is LGHDT and CDR2 YNNKEL (reference sequence). The chain's CDR3 is CASSQAAGGDNEQFF. CDR3 nucleotide sequence: TGTGCCAGCAGCCAAGCAGCGGGAGGGGACAATGAGCAGTTCTTC.

This rearrangement joins TRBV11-3 to TRBJ2-3; D may be TRBD2 (5 bases). CDR3 length: 13 amino acids. Germline V gene data show CDR1 as SGHNT and CDR2 as YENEEA. The V end lost 5 bases, the J end lost 4 bases, and 10 bases lay between the germline ends. As DNA, the CDR3 is TGTGCCAGCAGCGGACTGAGTTCAGATACGCAGTATTTT. Translation: CASSGLSSDTQYF.

V usage is TRBV5-4 and J usage is TRBJ2-1; D is unclear. Trimming removed 0 bases from V and 4 bases from J, with 14 bases in between. Germline assignment: CDR1 SGHNT and CDR2 YYREEE (reference sequence). The CDR3 sequence is 16 residues long. The CDR3 DNA reads as TGTGCCAGCAGCTTGGGAAGTATGTGGCAGTACAATGAGCAGTTCTTC. Translating it yields CASSLGSMWQYNEQFF.

J is TRBJ2-7 and V is TRBV5-1, with a tentative D call TRBD1 (6 bases). CDR1 and CDR2 from the germline V gene are SGHRS and YFSETQ. The ends were cut back, 2 bases at V and 3 bases at J, with 15 bases in the middle. This CDR3 comprises 15 residues. The CDR3 DNA reads as TGCGCCAGCAGCTTCTATACAGGGAAGTTCTACGAGCAGTACTTC. This encodes CASSFYTGKFYEQYF.

This clonotype was recorded at least ten times. The V and J genes are TRBV6-6 and TRBJ2-2; D tentatively fits TRBD1 or TRBD2 (5 bases each). The CDR3 totals 17 residues. Trimming cost V 0 bases and J 1 base, with 12 bases left between them. CDR1 MNHNY and CDR2 SVGAGI come from the germline V gene (reference sequence). This CDR3 is CASSYSFEGWNTGELFF. The CDR3 bases are TGTGCCAGCAGTTACTCTTTTGAGGGGTGGAACACCGGGGAGCTGTTTTTT.

In this sample, this clonotype turned up a few times. The chain employs TRBV7-2 and TRBJ2-1; TRBD1 aligns across 8 bases. This CDR3 is 15 amino acids long. V lost 6 bases, J lost 6 bases, and 10 bases stayed unmatched. Germline V CDR1 and CDR2: SGHTA, FQGNSA. CDR3 nucleotides: TGTGCCAGCAGGGGGACAGGCCGGGGGAGCAATGAGCAGTTCTTC. Translation gives CASRGTGRGSNEQFF.

This clonotype was picked up a small number of times. The rearrangement joins TRBV4-1 to TRBJ2-7; unclear D gene. Trimming removed 6 bases from V and 1 base from J, with 13 bases in between. Germline V gives CDR1 MGHRA, CDR2 YSYEKL. CDR3 length: 14 residues. CDR3 sequence: CASSTLSSSYEQYF. The CDR3 DNA is TGCGCCAGCAGTACCCTGTCGAGTTCCTACGAGCAGTACTTC.

This clonotype was seen only a few times. V is TRBV4-2 and J is TRBJ1-3; D uncertain. V was shortened by 0 bases and J by 0 bases, with 12 bases between the two germline ends. The CDR3 length is 17 residues. Germline values: CDR1 LGHNA, CDR2 YNFKEQ. CDR3 amino acids: CASSQEAGPSSGNTIYF. CDR3 nucleotides: TGTGCCAGCAGCCAAGAGGCAGGCCCTAGCTCTGGAAACACCATATATTTT.

At least ten counts were recorded for this clonotype. V is TRBV5-1 and J is TRBJ2-1; 8 bases line up with TRBD2. This CDR3 comprises 15 residues. Germline CDR1 is SGHRS and CDR2 is YFSETQ. V shed 2 bases, J shed 9 bases, and the junction held 10 bases outside the gene matches. CDR3 DNA: TGCGCCAGCAGCTTTTGCCGGGAGGGTTTTTGTGAGCAGTTCTTC. It is translated as CASSFCREGFCEQFF.

Only a few counts were recorded for this clonotype. The rearrangement links TRBV29-1 to TRBJ1-2, with 7 bases identical to TRBD1. This CDR3 comprises 14 residues. In germline, CDR1 is SQVTM, CDR2 ANQGSEA. V was clipped by 6 bases and J by 4 bases; unmatched bases: 11. CDR3 residues: CSVARDRPPYGYTF. DNA for the CDR3: TGCAGCGTCGCCCGGGACAGACCCCCCTATGGCTACACCTTC.

This chain joins TRBV7-9 and TRBJ1-1; D not resolved. CDR3 length equals 11 residues. Germline V CDR1 and CDR2: SEHNR, FQNEAQ (reference sequence). The CDR3 is CSTGVGTEAFF. The DNA for the CDR3 is TGTTCAACTGGGGTCGGCACTGAAGCTTTCTTT.

At least ten counts were recorded for this clonotype. This chain uses TRBV24-1 with TRBJ2-3; D not certain. V dropped 2 bases and J dropped 3 bases, with 5 bases sitting between them. Germline assignment: CDR1 KGHDR and CDR2 SFDVKD. This CDR3 spans 13 amino acids. This CDR3 is CATSDSGTDTQYF. The CDR3 nucleotides read TGTGCCACCAGTGATTCCGGAACAGATACGCAGTATTTT.

This clonotype was detected only a few times. This chain connects TRBV10-3 to TRBJ2-1; D is unresolved. Germline CDR1 ENHRY, CDR2 SYGVKD. V was shortened by 6 bases and J by 5 bases, with 14 bases between the two germline ends. The CDR3 has 14 amino acids. The CDR3 nucleotides read TGTGCCATCAGCGGACGGGCGGCTGACAATGAGCAGTTCTTC. Protein: CAISGRAADNEQFF.

This clonotype has a handful of counts. The CDR3 loop reads CASSWGSADTQYF. CDR3 bases: TGTGCCAGCAGCTGGGGGTCGGCAGATACGCAGTATTTT. J is TRBJ2-3 and V is TRBV11-2; D possibly uses TRBD1 or TRBD2 (5 bases each). This CDR3 region has 13 residues. Trimming pared 4 bases from V and 4 bases from J, leaving 9 bases between. The germline V gene has CDR1 SGHAT and CDR2 FQNNGV.

This clonotype was found a few times. J is TRBJ1-6 and V is TRBV7-8; TRBD1 matches at 9 bases. The CDR3 covers 16 residues. Trimming cost V 5 bases and J 11 bases; bases outside gene matches: 13. The germline V gene has CDR1 SGHVS and CDR2 FQNEAQ. DNA for the CDR3: TGTGCCAGCAGCCTTTACACCGGGACAGGGAGCCCACCCCTCCACTTT. Its translation: CASSLYTGTGSPPLHF.